The T cell receptor (beta chain) described here comes from a study of blood T cell repertoires in COVID-19. Overall study: Whether acute or convalescent, the COVID-19 samples came from the United States, Italy and Spain. PBMCs, B-cell-depleted T cells, or T cells provided the cDNA or gDNA that made up the material.

V was clipped by 4 bases and J by 0 bases, with 8 bases between them. The CDR3 contains 14 residues. In germline, CDR1 is LGHDT, CDR2 YNNKEL (reference sequence). In the original analysis: Nucleated cell counts were estimated from reference gene primer amplification. The repertoire was sequenced with immunoSEQ multiplex PCR; TCRdb's copy has only in-frame clones and lacks some. The V and J calls and clone size come from that table; D and trimming were worked out from the DNA. The sample lists roughly 25,000 clones, more than 75% occurring once. This chain connects TRBV3-1 (or the pseudogene TRBV3-2) to TRBJ2-3, with D perhaps TRBD2 (6 bases). Sequencing input: peripheral blood. The source of this sequence is a human donor with active COVID-19. The donor label of this sample is uncertain. The CDR3 loop is CASSLGTSTDTQYF. CDR3 in DNA: TGTGCCAGCAGCCTCGGGACTAGCACAGATACGCAGTATTTT.